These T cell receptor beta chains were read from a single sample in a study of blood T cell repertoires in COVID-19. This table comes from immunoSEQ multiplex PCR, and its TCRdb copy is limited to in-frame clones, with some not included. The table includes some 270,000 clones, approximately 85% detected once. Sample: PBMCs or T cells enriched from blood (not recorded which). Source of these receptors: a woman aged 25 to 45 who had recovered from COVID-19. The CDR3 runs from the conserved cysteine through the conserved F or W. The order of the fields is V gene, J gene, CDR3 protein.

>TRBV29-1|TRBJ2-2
CSASLDRGRRTGELFF
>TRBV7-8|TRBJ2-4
CASSHGRGLKGMLAKNIQYF
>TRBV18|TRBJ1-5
CASSVYSNQPQHF
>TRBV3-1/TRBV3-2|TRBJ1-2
CASSQKPGGYGYTF
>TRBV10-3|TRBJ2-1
CAISDPLAGEFNEQFF
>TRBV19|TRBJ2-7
CASSIYYGSYEQYF
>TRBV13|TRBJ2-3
CASSPQGGGESNTDTQYF
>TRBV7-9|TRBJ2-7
CASSLGVAGDTYEQYF
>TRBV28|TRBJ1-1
CASSLYRGTEAFF
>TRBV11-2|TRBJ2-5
CASRSDGGQETQYF
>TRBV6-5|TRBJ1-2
CASEGTDYGYTF
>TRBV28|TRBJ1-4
CASSLEGLGEKLFF
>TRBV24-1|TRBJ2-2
CATSDFRVTGGTGELFF
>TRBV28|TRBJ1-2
CASSEFQSNLAVDYGYTF
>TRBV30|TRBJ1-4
CAWSILQGANEKLFF
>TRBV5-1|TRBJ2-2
CASRLAGGPRDTGELFF
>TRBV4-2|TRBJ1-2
CASSQGGVGSYGYTF
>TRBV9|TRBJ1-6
CASSVGGPRSSYNSPLHF
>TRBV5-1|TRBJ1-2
CASKTGGGDGYTF